This T cell receptor beta chain derives from a study of T-cell memory formation after mild COVID-19. Study at large: Largely donor-specific TCR clusters were found.

General study points: Confirmation was lacking for SARS-CoV-2 specificity of second-wave clones that peaked on day 37. The CD4+ clones that contracted clustered mainly within CM and EM, and the CD8+ clones concentrated in EMRA.

Germline V gives CDR1 SGHTA, CDR2 FQGTGA. The CDR3 loop spans 13 amino acids. Trimming pared 3 bases from V and 2 bases from J, leaving 7 bases between. This clonotype came up a few times. Antigen specificity is unknown. TCR alpha and TCR beta cDNA libraries with sample barcodes and UMIs came from 5'RACE using constant-segment primers. From the 5' RACE reads, TCRdb called clonotypes with MiXCR, one entry per CDR3 protein. Of about 430,000 distinct CDR3 sequences in the sample, around 24% were seen once. The TCR comes from an adult woman who had mild COVID-19 (a few samples of this study predate the infection). Cell type and time point are not known. The genes are TRBV7-3 and TRBJ1-1; D unresolved. The sample taken for sequencing was PBMCs or a T cell subset sorted from them (not recorded which). This CDR3 reads CASSLGFNTEAFF. CDR3 nucleotides: TGTGCCAGCAGCTTGGGGTTCAACACTGAAGCTTTCTTT.